These T cell receptor beta chains were read from a single sample in a study of T cell responses to AZD1222 COVID-19 vaccine. Assay: immunoSEQ multiplex PCR; the TCRdb copy retains only in-frame clones and omits some. This sample has fewer than 30,000 clones, with 70% to 90% found just once. Sequencing was performed on peripheral blood, taken 28 days after the second AZD1222 dose. Source of these receptors: an adult who received the AZD1222 COVID-19 vaccine. CDR3s include the opening cysteine and the closing phenylalanine or tryptophan. D genes are given only for firm matches. Size values are once, few and many counts, or a class for expanded clones, and some rows have none.

clone_size: NA; d_call: NA; j_call: TRBJ1-2; v_call: TRBV7-3; cdr3_aa: CASAPGNSYGYTF; cdr3_nt: TGTGCCAGCGCCCCCGGGAACAGCTATGGCTACACCTTC
clone_size: NA; d_call: TRBD1; j_call: TRBJ2-7; v_call: TRBV5-3; cdr3_aa: CARSFPGQPIYEQYF; cdr3_nt: TGTGCCAGAAGTTTTCCGGGACAGCCCATCTACGAGCAGTACTTC
clone_size: NA; d_call: TRBD1; j_call: TRBJ2-1; v_call: TRBV5-1; cdr3_aa: CASSLQPTGAHNEQFF; cdr3_nt: TGCGCCAGCAGCTTGCAACCAACAGGGGCGCACAATGAGCAGTTCTTC
clone_size: NA; d_call: NA; j_call: TRBJ1-1; v_call: TRBV4-2; cdr3_aa: CASSQPAPEGGTEAFF; cdr3_nt: TGTGCCAGCAGCCAACCCGCCCCTGAAGGGGGCACTGAAGCTTTCTTT
clone_size: NA; d_call: NA; j_call: TRBJ2-7; v_call: TRBV10-3; cdr3_aa: CAISTRADDYEQYF; cdr3_nt: TGTGCCATCAGTACGAGAGCAGACGACTACGAGCAGTACTTC
clone_size: once; d_call: NA; j_call: TRBJ1-5; v_call: TRBV28; cdr3_aa: CASRRDLNQPQHF; cdr3_nt: TGTGCCAGCAGGAGGGACCTCAATCAGCCCCAGCATTTT
clone_size: NA; d_call: NA; j_call: TRBJ1-5; v_call: TRBV2; cdr3_aa: CASSGRLVSNQPQHF; cdr3_nt: TGTGCCAGCAGCGGCAGGCTCGTGAGCAATCAGCCCCAGCATTTT
clone_size: NA; d_call: NA; j_call: TRBJ2-7; v_call: TRBV7-9; cdr3_aa: CASSPWEGAQEEQYF; cdr3_nt: TGTGCCAGCAGTCCCTGGGAGGGGGCTCAGGAGGAGCAGTACTTC
clone_size: NA; d_call: TRBD1; j_call: TRBJ2-3; v_call: TRBV4-2; cdr3_aa: CASSQEWGQGALADTQYF; cdr3_nt: TGTGCCAGCAGCCAAGAATGGGGACAGGGGGCGCTGGCAGATACGCAGTATTTT
clone_size: once; d_call: TRBD2; j_call: TRBJ2-5; v_call: TRBV4-1; cdr3_aa: CASSPGVAGGGETQYF; cdr3_nt: TGCGCCAGCAGCCCCGGGGTAGCGGGGGGGGGAGAGACCCAGTACTTC
clone_size: once; d_call: NA; j_call: TRBJ2-3; v_call: TRBV11-2; cdr3_aa: CASSPQAGGFVLYTQYF; cdr3_nt: TGTGCCAGCAGCCCCCAGGCAGGAGGTTTTGTTTTATATACGCAGTATTTT
clone_size: few; d_call: NA; j_call: TRBJ1-2; v_call: TRBV5-8; cdr3_aa: CASSLRETNYGYTF; cdr3_nt: TGTGCCAGCAGCCTTCGGGAAACTAACTATGGCTACACCTTC
clone_size: NA; d_call: NA; j_call: TRBJ2-1; v_call: TRBV20-1; cdr3_aa: CSASRLTTEQFF; cdr3_nt: TGCAGTGCTAGTAGACTCACGACGGAGCAGTTCTTC